The entry below describes one TCR beta chain. Its antigen is currently unknown. Stated treatment: about 20 received Ad26.COV2.S at low or high dose, single or two shots; roughly 5 received placebo; per-sample allocation not given. Specimens were obtained on day 63 following the first vaccine or placebo injection. From germline, CDR1 is KGHDR and CDR2 SFDVKD. This CDR3 has 16 amino acids. Trimming left V 7 bases short and J 4 bases short, with 21 bases between. These data originate in a study of Ad26.COV2.S vaccination and SARS-CoV-2 variants. Whole-study findings and limits: Recipients of either vaccine or placebo displayed similar breadth of non-spike TCRs. Spike-specific TCR breadth was greater in vaccine than placebo recipients.

Sequenced by immunoSEQ multiplex PCR; TCRdb stores in-frame clones only, minus some. The sample comprises about 320,000 clones, about 85% of which are singletons, and approximately 2.1% rests with the top ten. The chain couples TRBV24-1 to TRBJ1-2, with a weak D call TRBD1 (5 bases). This TCR was recovered from a person aged 18-60 years who received the Ad26.COV2.S COVID-19 vaccine or a placebo. The sequencing used peripheral blood, collected in a trial of Ad26.COV2.S vaccine versus placebo. The CDR3 bases are TGTGCCACCAGCTACTCCTCGGGGGGGTTCAGCTATGGCTACACCTTC. Encoded protein: CATSYSSGGFSYGYTF.